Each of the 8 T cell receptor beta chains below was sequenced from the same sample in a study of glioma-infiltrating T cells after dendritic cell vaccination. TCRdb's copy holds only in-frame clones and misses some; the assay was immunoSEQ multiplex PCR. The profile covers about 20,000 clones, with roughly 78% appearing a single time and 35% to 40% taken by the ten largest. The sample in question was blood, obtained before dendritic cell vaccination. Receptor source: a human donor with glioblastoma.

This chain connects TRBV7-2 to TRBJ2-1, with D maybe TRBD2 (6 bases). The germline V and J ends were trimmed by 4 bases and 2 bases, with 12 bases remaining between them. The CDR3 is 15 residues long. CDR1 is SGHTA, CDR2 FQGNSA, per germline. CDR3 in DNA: TGTGCCAGCAGCTATGGACTACTACCCTACAATGAGCAGTTCTTC. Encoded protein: CASSYGLLPYNEQFF.

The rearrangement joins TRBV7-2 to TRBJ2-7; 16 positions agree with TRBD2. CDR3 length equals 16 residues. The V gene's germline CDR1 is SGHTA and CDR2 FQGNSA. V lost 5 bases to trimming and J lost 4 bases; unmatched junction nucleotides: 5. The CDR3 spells CASSKGLAGGPYEQYF. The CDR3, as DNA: TGTGCCAGCAGCAAGGGACTAGCGGGAGGGCCATACGAGCAGTACTTC.

The CDR3 spells CASSEDAYYEQYF. The CDR3 DNA sequence: TGTGCCAGCAGTGAAGACGCCTACTACGAGCAGTACTTC. This sequence joins TRBV2 and TRBJ2-7; D remains ambiguous. Trimming took off 1 base at V and 3 bases at J, with 7 bases between the two ends. Looked up from germline, CDR1 is SNHLY and CDR2 is FYNNEI. The CDR3 loop spans 13 amino acids.

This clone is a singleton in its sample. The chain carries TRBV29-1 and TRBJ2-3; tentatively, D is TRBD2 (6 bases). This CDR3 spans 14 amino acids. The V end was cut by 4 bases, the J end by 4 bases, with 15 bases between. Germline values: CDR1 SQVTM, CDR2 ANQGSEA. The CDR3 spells CSVGGSGRADTQYF. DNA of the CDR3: TGCAGCGTTGGAGGTAGCGGTCGGGCAGATACGCAGTATTTT.

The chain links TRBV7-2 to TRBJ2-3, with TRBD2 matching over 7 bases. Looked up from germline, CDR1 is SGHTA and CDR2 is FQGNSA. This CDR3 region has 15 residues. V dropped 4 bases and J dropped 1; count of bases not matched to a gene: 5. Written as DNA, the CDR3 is TGTGCCAGCAGCTATTATGGGGGGGGCACAGATACGCAGTATTTT. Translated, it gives CASSYYGGGTDTQYF.

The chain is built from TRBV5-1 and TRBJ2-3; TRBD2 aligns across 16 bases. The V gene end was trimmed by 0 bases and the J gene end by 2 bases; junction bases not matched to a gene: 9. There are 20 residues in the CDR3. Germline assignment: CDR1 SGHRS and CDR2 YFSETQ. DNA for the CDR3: TGCGCCAGCAGCTTGGGGTTACCGGGACTAGCGGGAGGGAACACAGATACGCAGTATTTT. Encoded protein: CASSLGLPGLAGGNTDTQYF. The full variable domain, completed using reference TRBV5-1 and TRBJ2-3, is KAGVTQTPRYLIKTRGQQVTLSCSPISGHRSVSWYQQTPGQGLQFLFEYFSETQRNKGNFPGRFSGRQFSNSRSEMNVSTLELGDSALYLCASSLGLPGLAGGNTDTQYFGPGTRLTVL.

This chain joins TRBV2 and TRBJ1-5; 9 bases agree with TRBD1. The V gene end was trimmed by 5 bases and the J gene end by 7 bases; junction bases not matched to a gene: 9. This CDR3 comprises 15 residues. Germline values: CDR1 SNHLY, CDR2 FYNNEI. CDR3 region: CASSRDRVKEQPQHF. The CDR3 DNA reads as TGTGCCAGCAGTCGGGACAGGGTAAAAGAGCAGCCCCAGCATTTT.

CDR3 residues: CASSLSPGQGTEAFF. CDR3 nucleotides: TGTGCCAGCAGTTTATCACCGGGACAGGGTACTGAAGCTTTCTTT. The J gene is TRBJ1-1, the V gene TRBV27, with TRBD1 matching 9 bases. Germline V lookup: CDR1 MNHEY, CDR2 SMNVEV (reference sequence). J was trimmed by 5 bases and V by 0 bases; bases with no gene match: 4. This CDR3 comprises 15 residues.